Following are 27 T cell receptor beta chains from one sample sequenced in a study of tumor and adjacent non-tumor tissue in lung cancer (dated by TCRdb to 2017 to 2018). Bulk unsorted tissue served as the source for RNA extraction, and RNA quality was assessed using a NanoDrop ND-1000 and an Agilent 2100. Libraries were made using multiplex PCR. The instrument was an Illumina HiSeq 2500. TCRbeta libraries were constructed through three rounds of nested PCR with primers (Table S4) according to protocols adapted from ARM-PCR. TCRdb cleaned the public reads at Q25 with fastp, built clones with MiXCR and kept in-frame beta chains. One record per CDR3 amino acid sequence lists the most common genes and DNA. This sample lists approximately 130,000 distinct CDR3 sequences; around three fifths were detected once. The ten largest account for more than 10% of the sample. Source material: lung tumor tissue. The receptors here all came from a man aged 30 to 39 with non-small cell lung cancer.

On this clonotype itself: At one boundary the junction diverges from the germline segment, which might be a read error. The rearrangement uses TRBV29-1 and TRBJ2-2; 8 bases align to TRBD1. The CDR3 runs 14 residues. Germline CDR1 is SQVTM and CDR2 is ANQGSEA. CDR3 region: CSAQGAGQTGELFF. The CDR3 nucleotides are TGTAGCGCCCAGGGGGCAGGGCAAACCGGGGAGCTGTTTTTT.

There are many counts of this clonotype. V and J are TRBV12-3 or TRBV12-4 and TRBJ2-7; TRBD1 agrees at 7 bases. CDR3 length: 16 amino acids. The V segment lost 4 bases and the J segment 0 bases; nucleotides outside the gene matches: 9. CDR3 residues: CASSSPVGTASYEQYF. The CDR3 coding sequence is TGTGCCAGCAGTTCCCCCGTTGGGACAGCCTCCTACGAGCAGTACTTC.

The chain employs TRBV20-1 and TRBJ2-7; possibly TRBD2 for D (5 bases). CDR1 and CDR2 (germline): DFQATT, SNEGSKA (reference sequence). V lost 6 bases and J 5 bases, leaving 17 bases between the germline ends. The CDR3 loop spans 13 amino acids. The CDR3 DNA sequence: TGCAGTGCCGCCGGAGAGGGCTACGACGAGCAGTACTTC. Its translation: CSAAGEGYDEQYF.

Of note for this clonotype: The junction departs from the called germline gene at one end, perhaps through a read error. The J gene is TRBJ1-5, the V gene TRBV20-1; 7 nucleotides match TRBD1. CDR1 is DFQATT and CDR2 is SNEGSKA in the germline V gene (reference sequence). The CDR3 runs 16 residues. CDR3 protein: CGASASLQGGNQPQHF. CDR3 nucleotide sequence: TGCGGTGCTAGCGCGTCCCTCCAGGGGGGCAATCAGCCCCAGCATTTT.

There are many counts of this clonotype. V usage is TRBV12-3 or TRBV12-4 and J usage is TRBJ2-5; unclear D gene. V was cut by 5 bases and J by 3 bases, with 10 bases left in between. CDR3 size: 13 residues. In DNA, the CDR3 is TGTGCCAGCAGTAAGGACCAAGAAGAGACCCAGTACTTC. Its protein is CASSKDQEETQYF.

This clonotype was seen a handful of times. V is TRBV24-1 and J is TRBJ2-1, with D maybe TRBD2 (5 bases). The CDR3 is 13 residues long. The V gene's germline CDR1 is KGHDR and CDR2 SFDVKD. V was trimmed by 7 bases and J by 8 bases, leaving 14 bases between them. CDR3 protein: CATSRGSGDEQFF. The CDR3 nucleotides read TGTGCCACCAGCCGGGGAAGTGGCGATGAGCAGTTCTTC.

A note on this clonotype: Mismatch with germline at one junction end may stem from a read error. V and J are TRBV11-2 and TRBJ2-7, with D perhaps given as TRBD1 or TRBD2 (5 bases each). The V gene's germline CDR1 is SGHAT and CDR2 FQNNGV. This CDR3 is 13 amino acids long. The CDR3 protein is CASGAGLGTEEYF. In DNA, the CDR3 is TGTGCCAGCGGCGCCGGATTAGGGACCGAGGAGTACTTC.

A remark on this clonotype: A read error may explain this, as a much larger clone is one base away. The chain links TRBV7-3 to TRBJ2-2; D is undetermined. The CDR3 length is 15 residues. Looked up from germline, CDR1 is SGHTA and CDR2 is FQGTGA. V lost 5 bases to trimming and J lost 0 bases, with 10 bases between them. The DNA for the CDR3 is TGTGCCAGCAGCAGGCTCGGGTCGAACACCGGGGAGCTGTTTTTT. Translated, it gives CASSRLGSNTGELFF.

As regards this clonotype: The junction does not match germline at one end; this may be a read error. This rearrangement joins TRBV30 to TRBJ1-2, with TRBD1 as a possible D gene (5 bases). Germline V gene lookup returns CDR1 GTSNPN and CDR2 SVGIG (reference sequence). The CDR3 loop spans 15 amino acids. The CDR3 nucleotides are TGTGCCTGGGGTGTACAAGGGGTTCTTAACTATGGCTACACCTTC. This encodes CAWGVQGVLNYGYTF.

V is TRBV7-2 and J is TRBJ2-4, with TRBD2 as a possible D gene (5 bases). CDR1 is SGHTA and CDR2 is FQGNSA in the germline V gene. Trimming removed 5 bases from V and 5 bases from J, with 7 bases in between. The CDR3 spans 12 residues. CDR3 sequence (DNA): TGTGCCAGCAGCCGTAGCGAAAACATTCAGTACTTC. Translating it yields CASSRSENIQYF.

Concerning this clonotype itself: This may come from a read error, since a much larger clone is one base off. The chain employs TRBV20-1 and TRBJ2-5, with a tentative D call TRBD2 (5 bases). With 5 bases removed from V and 5 bases from J, the gap between germline ends came to 12 bases. Germline assignment: CDR1 DFQATT and CDR2 SNEGSKA (reference sequence). The CDR3 runs 12 residues. CDR3: CSAANGVETQYF. CDR3 nucleotide sequence: TGCAGTGCTGCCAACGGGGTTGAGACCCAGTACTTC.

Notes on this clonotype: A read error is possible here, since a much larger clone lies one base away. The rearrangement links TRBV6-6 to TRBJ2-6; a weak D match, TRBD1 (5 bases). The CDR3 has 15 residues. From germline, CDR1 is MNHNY and CDR2 SVGAGI (reference sequence). The CDR3 reads CASTDGSSGAYVLTF. The CDR3 nucleotides are TGTGCCAGCACTGACGGTAGCTCTGGGGCCTACGTCCTGACTTTC.

Worth noting for this clonotype: In this CDR3 the conserved last residue, phenylalanine or tryptophan, is missing, so a read error is likely. Because the CDR3's place on the DNA is in doubt, the DNA is left out and the CDR3 is given as listed by TCRdb. The chain joins TRBV6-2 or TRBV6-3 to TRBJ1-6; the table's D call TRBD1 went unverified against the DNA. The CDR3 length equals 15 residues, ends included. Germline loops: CDR1 MNHEY, CDR2 SVGEGT. This CDR3 reads CDSSSRQAGNSPLYI.

Note on this clonotype: This sequence may be a read error, since a much larger clone differs from it by one base. The V gene is TRBV6-6, the J gene TRBJ2-6, with TRBD1 identical over 9 bases. This CDR3 region has 18 residues. CDR1 and CDR2 (germline): MNHNY, SVGAGI (reference sequence). The DNA for the CDR3 is TGTGCCAGCAATTACGGGGGACAGGGCGTCCCTGGGGCCAACGTCCTGACTTTC. It specifies CASNYGGQGVPGANVLTF.

A note on this clonotype: Germline is not matched at one junction end, which may reflect a read error. V gene TRBV12-3 or TRBV12-4 combines with J gene TRBJ2-1; possible D gene TRBD1, 6 bases. The CDR3 length is 12 residues. This CDR3 reads CASSRNRVEQLF. The CDR3 nucleotides are TGTGCCAGCAGTCGGAACAGGGTTGAGCAGCTCTTC.

About this clonotype itself: One end of the junction does not line up with germline, which may come from a read error. The genes are TRBV6-6 and TRBJ2-2, with D possibly TRBD1 on 6 matching bases. The germline gives CDR1 MNHNY, CDR2 SVGAGI (reference sequence). This CDR3 comprises 14 residues. The CDR3 here is CASRVTGNTGEPFF. In DNA, the CDR3 is TGTGCCAGCAGAGTGACAGGTAACACCGGGGAGCCGTTTTTT.

The J gene is TRBJ2-1, the V gene TRBV5-5, with 9 bases fitting TRBD2. CDR1 is SGHKS, CDR2 YYEKEE, per germline (reference sequence). V gave up 7 bases and J gave up 7 bases; unmatched junction bases: 12. CDR3 length equals 15 residues. As DNA, the CDR3 is TGTGCCAGCGCAAGGAGAGCGGGGGGAGGGAATGAGCAGTTCTTC. Residues: CASARRAGGGNEQFF.

Points on this clonotype: A much bigger clone sits one base away, suggesting this may be a read error. V usage is TRBV4-1 and J usage is TRBJ1-5; 7 bases align to TRBD1. The V and J ends lost 1 base and 6 bases, in that order; junction bases with no gene match: 9. Germline assignment: CDR1 MGHRA and CDR2 YSYEKL. The CDR3 totals 16 residues. In DNA form, the CDR3 reads TGCGCCAGCAGCCAAGGGGACGCAGGGGGAAGTCAGCCCCAGCATTTT. Protein: CASSQGDAGGSQPQHF.

Points on this clonotype: Sequence at one end of the junction differs from germline and may be a read error. The genes are TRBV6-5 and TRBJ2-1; 9 nucleotides match TRBD2. CDR3 length equals 19 residues. The germline V gene has CDR1 MNHEY and CDR2 SVGAGI. CDR3 coding DNA: TGTGCCAGCAGTTACTCGGGTTTCTCAGGCGGGGGGGTCTACATTGAGCAGTTCTTC. Translated: CASSYSGFSGGGVYIEQFF.

This clonotype has just one count. The junction does not match germline at one end; this may be a read error. The rearrangement links TRBV11-2 to TRBJ2-1; 12 bases fit TRBD2. Germline V gene sequence: CDR1 SGHAT, CDR2 FQNNGV. The CDR3 runs to 16 residues. For the CDR3, the DNA is TGTGTCAGCAGCCAGGGGCTAGCGGGAGGGTACAGTGAGCAGTTCTTT. Translated: CVSSQGLAGGYSEQFF.

As for this clonotype: At one end, the junction sequence differs from germline, possibly due to a read error. This rearrangement joins TRBV4-3 to TRBJ2-3; 7 bases map to TRBD1. Germline loops: CDR1 LGHNA, CDR2 YSLEER. The CDR3 covers 15 residues. The CDR3 DNA follows: TGCGCCAGCGGCCAAGACAGGGTTAGCATAGATACGCAGTATTTT. Translated: CASGQDRVSIDTQYF.

The table lists this clonotype with many counts. The chain is built from TRBV6-1 and TRBJ2-1; TRBD1 aligns across 12 bases. With V trimmed by 3 bases and J by 10 bases, 4 bases remained unmatched. CDR1 is MNHNS and CDR2 is SASEGT in the germline V gene. CDR3 length equals 14 residues. CDR3 sequence reads: CASSDRDRGREQFF. Here the CDR3 DNA reads TGTGCCAGCAGTGACAGGGACAGGGGGCGAGAGCAGTTCTTC.

As for this clonotype: A much larger clone lies one base from this, so it may be a read error. The rearrangement links TRBV4-2 to TRBJ2-1; TRBD2 matches at 11 bases. The germline V gene encodes CDR1 LGHNA and CDR2 YNFKEQ. J gave up 7 bases and V 3 bases, and 11 bases lay outside the gene matches. The CDR3 is 17 amino acids. The CDR3: CASSHLGGTSGFNEQFF. CDR3 DNA: TGTGCCAGCAGCCACTTAGGTGGGACTAGCGGTTTTAATGAGCAGTTCTTC.

This clonotype was counted ten times or more. The V call is TRBV6-1, the J call TRBJ1-5; no reliable D call. CDR1 MNHNS and CDR2 SASEGT come from the germline V gene. Trimming pared 2 bases from V and 4 bases from J, leaving 9 bases between. There are 14 residues in the CDR3. CDR3 sequence: CASSESWGNQPQHF. CDR3 in DNA: TGTGCCAGCAGTGAATCATGGGGAAATCAGCCCCAGCATTTT.

For this clonotype: This may be a read error: a much more frequent sequence differs by one nucleotide. It is likely a read error, because the conserved phenylalanine at the end of the CDR3 is missing. The chain combines TRBV20-1 with TRBJ2-1; 10 bases map to TRBD2. Per the germline V gene, CDR1 is DFQATT and CDR2 is SNEGSKA (reference sequence). The CDR3 runs to 16 residues. Trimming removed 0 bases from V and 3 bases from J; junction bases left unmatched: 5. CDR3 DNA sequence: TGCAGTGCTAGAGATCAGGAGCGGGAGGGCTACAATGAGCAGTTCTTA. It yields the protein CSARDQEREGYNEQFL.

This clonotype was seen more than once but under ten times. Since no conserved phenylalanine or tryptophan closes the CDR3, a read error is the likely cause. The chain carries TRBV6-2 or TRBV6-3 and TRBJ1-4, with D possibly being TRBD1 (5 bases). Germline lookup yields CDR1 MNHEY and CDR2 SVGEGT. Trimming left V 6 bases short and J 0 bases short, with 17 bases between. CDR3 length: 17 residues. CDR3 in amino acids: CASRIGQGSATNEKLFV. The CDR3 DNA follows: TGTGCCAGCAGAATTGGACAAGGAAGTGCAACTAATGAAAAACTGTTTGTT.

Only a few counts were recorded for this clonotype. Possible read error: a much larger clone is one base away. The chain carries TRBV10-2 and TRBJ2-3; D unclear. In germline, CDR1 is WSHSY, CDR2 SAAADI. The length of the CDR3 is 12 residues. As DNA, the CDR3 is TGCGCCAGCAGGTCCAACACAGATATGCAGTATTTT. Translated, it gives CASRSNTDMQYF.